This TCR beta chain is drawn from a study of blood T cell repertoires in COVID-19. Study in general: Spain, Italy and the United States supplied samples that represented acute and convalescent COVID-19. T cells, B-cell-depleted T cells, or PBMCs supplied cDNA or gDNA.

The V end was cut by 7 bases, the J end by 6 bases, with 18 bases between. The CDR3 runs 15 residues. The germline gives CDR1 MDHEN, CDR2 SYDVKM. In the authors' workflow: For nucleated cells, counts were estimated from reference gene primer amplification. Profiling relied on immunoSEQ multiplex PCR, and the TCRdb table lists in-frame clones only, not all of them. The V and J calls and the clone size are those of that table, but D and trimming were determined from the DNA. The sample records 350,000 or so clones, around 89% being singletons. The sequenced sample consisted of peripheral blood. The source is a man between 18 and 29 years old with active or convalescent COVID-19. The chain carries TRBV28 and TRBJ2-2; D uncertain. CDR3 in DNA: TGTGCCAGCACGCCCTCACCGAATCGGGCCGGGGAGCTGTTTTTT. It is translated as CASTPSPNRAGELFF.